A single sample is the source of the 2 T cell receptor beta chains below, sequenced in a study of technical replicates of blood from a few donors. The assay was immunoSEQ multiplex PCR, and TCRdb's table has in-frame clones only and misses some. The sample contains roughly 72,000 clones, over 85% of which appear only once. Material: T cells isolated from PBMCs. The receptors come from a human donor in good health.

J is TRBJ1-5 and V is TRBV19, with 7 bases that match TRBD1. The CDR3 totals 16 residues. V lost 4 bases, J lost 0 bases, and 6 bases stayed unmatched. Germline V gives CDR1 LNHDA, CDR2 SQIVND (reference sequence). Written as DNA, the CDR3 is TGTGCCAGTAGTACGCTGACAGGGAATAGCAATCAGCCCCAGCATTTT. Its translation: CASSTLTGNSNQPQHF.

The chain joins TRBV19 to TRBJ1-2; no reliable D call. Germline loops: CDR1 LNHDA, CDR2 SQIVND (reference sequence). Trimming took off 2 bases at V and 2 bases at J, with 3 bases between the two ends. This CDR3 comprises 12 residues. CDR3 loop: CASSISNYGYTF. CDR3 nucleotide sequence: TGTGCCAGTAGTATAAGCAACTATGGCTACACCTTC.